This T cell receptor beta chain was sequenced in a study of blood T cells in healthy people across ages. Study-level information: Template switching retrieved approximately one barcoded beta molecule for each two T cells.

The CDR3 runs to 12 residues. The V and J ends lost 0 bases and 3 bases respectively, with 4 bases between them. Germline CDR1 DFQATT, CDR2 SNEGSKA (reference sequence). Study conclusions and caveats: The CMV status of each donor remained undetermined, and this could have confounded shifts in expanded clonotypes.

For the second PCR, which ran for about 6 to 11 cycles, a sample-barcoded 5' primer and a J-beta primer mix were used. TCRdb called the 5' RACE reads again in MiXCR, with one record for every CDR3 protein. The sample carries 1,500,000 or so distinct CDR3 sequences, roughly 43% recorded once. Points on this clonotype: The antigen remains unidentified.

The sequencing sample was made of blood. The sequence was obtained from a woman aged 18 to 35 in good health. The chain uses TRBV20-1 and TRBJ2-3, with no clear D. The CDR3 here is CSARDRTDTQYF. The DNA for the CDR3 is TGCAGTGCTAGAGATAGGACAGATACGCAGTATTTT.